The present T cell receptor beta chain was sequenced within a study of blood T cell repertoires in COVID-19. On the study more broadly: Donors in the United States, Italy and Spain gave samples during acute or convalescent COVID-19.

Patients of the Seattle cohort, enrolled during active infection, were followed longitudinally. Per the authors' pipeline: The assay estimated nucleated cells by amplifying reference gene primers. Sequencing was performed with immunoSEQ multiplex PCR; in TCRdb, only in-frame clones are kept and a portion is missing. V, J and clone size reflect that table, while D and trimming were determined from the DNA. The data hold some 60,000 clones, with roughly 83% observed a single time. There are 16 residues in the CDR3. In germline, CDR1 is MDHEN, CDR2 SYDVKM. The J segment lost 3 bases and the V segment lost 7 bases, leaving 12 bases of the junction unmatched.

Sequences were obtained from peripheral blood. The clonotype was recovered from a man aged 50 to 60 with COVID-19, enrolled during active disease. V and J are TRBV28 and TRBJ1-2; TRBD1 matches 9 bases. CDR3 nucleotide sequence: TGTGCCAGCACCCTTGGGTGGACAGGGGATTACTATGGCTACACCTTC. Translating gives CASTLGWTGDYYGYTF.